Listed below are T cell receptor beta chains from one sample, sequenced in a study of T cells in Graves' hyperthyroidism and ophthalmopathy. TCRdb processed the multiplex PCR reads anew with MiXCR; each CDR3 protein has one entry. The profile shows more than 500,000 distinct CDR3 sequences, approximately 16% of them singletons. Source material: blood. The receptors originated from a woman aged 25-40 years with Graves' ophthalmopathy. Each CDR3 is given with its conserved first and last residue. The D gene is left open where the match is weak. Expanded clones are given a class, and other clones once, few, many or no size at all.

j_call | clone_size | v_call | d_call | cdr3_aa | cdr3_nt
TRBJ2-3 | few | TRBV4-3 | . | CASSREPERDTQYF | TGCGCCAGCAGCCGAGAGCCGGAGCGGGATACGCAGTATTTT
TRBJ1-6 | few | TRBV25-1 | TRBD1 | CASSDSRTGTNSPLHF | TGTGCCAGCAGTGACTCACGGACAGGGACTAATTCACCCCTCCACTTT
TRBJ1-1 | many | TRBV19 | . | CASSIFGQGPRRTEAFF | TGTGCCAGTAGTATCTTTGGTCAGGGGCCCCGGAGAACTGAAGCTTTCTTT
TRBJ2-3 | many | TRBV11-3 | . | CASSLGGWQRDGDTQYF | TGTGCCAGCAGCCTAGGTGGGTGGCAAAGGGATGGAGATACGCAGTATTTT
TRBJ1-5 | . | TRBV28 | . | CASGGGGTNQPQHF | TGTGCCAGCGGGGGAGGGGGGACCAATCAGCCCCAGCATTTT
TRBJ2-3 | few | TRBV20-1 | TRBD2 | CSARDLGLAATDTQYF | TGCAGTGCTAGAGATCTCGGACTAGCGGCCACAGATACGCAGTATTTT
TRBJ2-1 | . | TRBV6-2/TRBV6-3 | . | CASSYDLAGPEQFF | TGTGCCAGCAGTTACGATTTGGCGGGACCTGAGCAGTTCTTC
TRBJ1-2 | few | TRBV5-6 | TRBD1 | CASSRWTGGPTGYTF | TGTGCCAGCAGCCGATGGACAGGGGGTCCCACTGGCTACACCTTC
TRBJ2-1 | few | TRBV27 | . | CASRQRDPYNEQFF | TGTGCCAGCCGACAACGGGATCCTTACAATGAGCAGTTCTTC
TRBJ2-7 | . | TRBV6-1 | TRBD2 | CASRRKAGYYEQYF | TGTGCCAGCAGACGAAAAGCGGGATACTACGAGCAGTACTTC
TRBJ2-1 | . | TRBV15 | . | CATSRGGRGAYNEQFF | TGTGCCACCAGCAGAGGAGGGCGGGGAGCCTACAATGAGCAGTTCTTC
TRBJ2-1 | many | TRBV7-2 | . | CASSFYRDQEQFF | TGTGCCAGCAGCTTTTACAGGGACCAGGAGCAGTTCTTC
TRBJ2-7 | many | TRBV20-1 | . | CSAFRGSTYEQYF | TGCAGTGCTTTCCGGGGCTCCACCTACGAGCAGTACTTC
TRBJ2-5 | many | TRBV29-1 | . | CSVAVQKETQYF | TGCAGCGTTGCGGTCCAGAAAGAGACCCAGTACTTC
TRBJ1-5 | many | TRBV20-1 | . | CSATRQRGDQPQHF | TGCAGTGCTACGCGACAGCGGGGGGATCAGCCCCAGCATTTT
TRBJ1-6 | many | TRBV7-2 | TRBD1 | CASSSSGQGNSPLHF | TGTGCCAGCAGTAGCTCGGGACAGGGAAATTCACCCCTCCACTTT
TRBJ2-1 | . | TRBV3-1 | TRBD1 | CASRPNPRGNEQFF | TGTGCCAGCAGGCCCAACCCCAGGGGGAATGAGCAGTTCTTC
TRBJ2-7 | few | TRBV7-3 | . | CASSLSPLPDSYEQYF | TGTGCCAGCAGCTTATCACCCCTACCGGACTCCTACGAGCAGTACTTC